A selection of T cell receptor beta chains follows, all from one sample in a study of PD-L1 blockade in urothelial cancer. Clones were read by immunoSEQ multiplex PCR, and TCRdb kept only the in-frame ones, dropping some. The data hold more than 40,000 clones, with more than 75% observed a single time. The specimen comprised PBMCs, sampled around atezolizumab (anti-PD-L1) treatment. The source is a woman aged 60-75 years with urothelial cancer. CDR3s include the opening cysteine and the closing phenylalanine or tryptophan. The D gene is left open where the match is weak. Clone sizes are given selectively: once, few, many, or a class where the clone is expanded.

V: TRBV28; size: -; D: -; J: TRBJ2-2; CDR3: CASSRGTPNTGELFF; DNA: TGTGCCAGCAGCCGTGGGACACCGAACACCGGGGAGCTGTTTTTT
V: TRBV7-2; size: -; D: TRBD2; J: TRBJ2-7; CDR3: CASSLSGTRYSYEQYF; DNA: TGTGCCAGCAGCTTATCCGGGACTAGATACTCCTACGAGCAGTACTTC
V: TRBV5-6; size: -; D: -; J: TRBJ1-2; CDR3: CASGSRGDYGYTF; DNA: TGTGCCAGCGGATCGCGCGGGGACTATGGCTACACCTTC
V: TRBV5-1; size: once; D: -; J: TRBJ2-1; CDR3: CASSLPDREVQFF; DNA: TGCGCCAGCAGCTTGCCCGACAGGGAGGTTCAGTTCTTC
V: TRBV7-8; size: -; D: -; J: TRBJ2-2; CDR3: CAGSRDARGANTGELFF; DNA: TGTGCCGGATCCCGCGATGCCAGGGGCGCGAACACCGGGGAGCTGTTTTTT
V: TRBV14; size: -; D: TRBD2; J: TRBJ2-1; CDR3: CASSQETRTSGGNEQFF; DNA: TGTGCCAGCAGCCAAGAGACGCGGACTAGCGGGGGCAATGAGCAGTTCTTC
V: TRBV7-9; size: -; D: TRBD2; J: TRBJ2-1; CDR3: CASRENPLAGGQLDEQFF; DNA: TGTGCCAGCAGAGAAAACCCACTAGCGGGAGGGCAGTTGGATGAGCAGTTCTTC
V: TRBV10-2; size: -; D: TRBD2; J: TRBJ2-7; CDR3: CASSPASGLYQYF; DNA: TGCGCCAGCAGTCCTGCTAGCGGACTATATCAGTACTTC
V: TRBV7-2; size: -; D: TRBD1; J: TRBJ2-1; CDR3: CASSFSQGAYNEQFF; DNA: TGTGCCAGCAGCTTTTCGCAGGGGGCCTACAATGAGCAGTTCTTC
V: TRBV6-5; size: -; D: -; J: TRBJ2-1; CDR3: CASSYGEIDYNEQFF; DNA: TGTGCCAGCAGTTACGGGGAGATAGACTACAATGAGCAGTTCTTC